A single sample is the source of the 5 T cell receptor beta chains below, sequenced in a study of vaccination and CD4 T cells after COVID-19. Noted treatment: roughly 11-day PBMC culture with coronavirus spike peptide pools or control peptides (ViraFEST assay). These TCRs' antigens remain unknown. Scientists ran DNA taken from cultured CD4+ T cells through the Oncomine TCR Beta short-read assay for sequencing. From the PCR reads, TCRdb called clonotypes with MiXCR, one entry per CDR3 protein. The sample consists of under 25,000 distinct CDR3 sequences, less than 55% of them appearing once. Specimen: cultured CD4+ T cells from blood. The receptors were gathered from a human donor with COVID-19.

The V and J genes are TRBV7-2 and TRBJ1-3; maybe TRBD1 (5 bases). The germline CDR1 and CDR2 sequences are SGHTA and FQGNSA. The germline V and J ends were trimmed by 5 bases and 4 bases, with 21 bases remaining between them. The CDR3 consists of 17 residues. CDR3 sequence (DNA): TGTGCCAGCAGCCCCGACGGGGCCGCGAGGGGCGGAAACACCATATATTTT. Protein: CASSPDGAARGGNTIYF.

The V gene is TRBV20-1, the J gene TRBJ1-5; D might be TRBD1 (5 bases). Deletions cut 0 bases from V and 6 bases from J, with 6 bases between. CDR3 length: 12 residues. Germline V gives CDR1 DFQATT, CDR2 SNEGSKA (reference sequence). The CDR3 nucleotides are TGCAGTGCTAGAGATCAGGGTCAGCCCCAGCATTTT. This codes for CSARDQGQPQHF.

This clonotype came up a few times. The genes are TRBV11-1 and TRBJ2-2; no clear D. Germline V gives CDR1 SGHAT, CDR2 FQDESV (reference sequence). Trimming took off 1 base at V and 0 bases at J, with 12 bases between the two ends. CDR3 length: 17 residues. As DNA, the CDR3 is TGTGCCAGCAGCTTAGACTATGGGTTCGCGAACACCGGGGAGCTGTTTTTT. It is translated as CASSLDYGFANTGELFF.

This clonotype was observed a few times. V and J are TRBV20-1 and TRBJ2-1; TRBD1 matches at 7 bases. Germline lookup yields CDR1 DFQATT and CDR2 SNEGSKA (reference sequence). The trim removed 5 bases at V and 2 bases at J, leaving 6 bases unmatched. This CDR3 has 14 amino acids. This CDR3 reads CSAFPQGAYNEQFF. CDR3 nucleotide sequence: TGCAGTGCTTTCCCCCAGGGGGCCTACAATGAGCAGTTCTTC.

The sample holds a few counts of this clonotype. The rearrangement uses TRBV4-1 and TRBJ1-5; D is undetermined. Germline V CDR1 and CDR2: MGHRA, YSYEKL. The CDR3 runs to 16 residues. The V end was cut by 0 bases, the J end by 0 bases, with 9 bases between. CDR3 sequence (DNA): TGCGCCAGCAGCCAAGATCCGTACAATAGCAATCAGCCCCAGCATTTT. Protein product: CASSQDPYNSNQPQHF.